These 7 T cell receptor beta chains came from one sample sequenced in a study of blood T cell repertoires in COVID-19. Measured with immunoSEQ multiplex PCR; TCRdb has only the in-frame clones, and not every one. The table lists 250,000 or so clones, around 86% of them singletons. Sequenced input: peripheral blood. These receptors all come from a man aged 35 to 55 with active or convalescent COVID-19.

This chain connects TRBV24-1 to TRBJ1-1; possible D gene TRBD1, 5 bases. This CDR3 comprises 12 residues. Per the germline V gene, CDR1 is KGHDR and CDR2 is SFDVKD. V gave up 4 bases and J gave up 9 bases, with 11 bases separating them. CDR3 DNA sequence: TGTGCCACCAGTGACCCGGCAGGGAAAGCTTTCTTT. Residues: CATSDPAGKAFF.

The genes are TRBV30 and TRBJ2-1; TRBD2 aligns across 8 bases. The V gene end was trimmed by 6 bases and the J gene end by 5 bases; junction bases not matched to a gene: 6. From germline, CDR1 is GTSNPN and CDR2 SVGIG (reference sequence). CDR3 length: 13 amino acids. Here the CDR3 reads CACSAGVHNEQFF. The CDR3 nucleotides read TGTGCCTGCTCAGCGGGAGTCCACAATGAGCAGTTCTTC.

The chain uses TRBV6-1 and TRBJ2-2; D uncertain. The CDR3 runs 15 residues. V was shortened by 5 bases and J by 4 bases, with 14 bases between the two germline ends. Germline CDR1 is MNHNS and CDR2 is SASEGT. The CDR3 DNA sequence: TGTGCCAGCAGTTCAGAGGCGCCTGGCACCGGGGAGCTGTTTTTT. Protein: CASSSEAPGTGELFF.

The rearrangement uses TRBV18 and TRBJ2-1; TRBD2 aligns across 15 bases. V lost 3 bases to trimming and J lost 10 bases; unmatched junction nucleotides: 19. The CDR3 loop spans 20 amino acids. In germline, CDR1 is KGHSH, CDR2 LQKENI. The CDR3 protein is CASSPGLAGGPEMSPGEQFF. CDR3 nucleotides: TGTGCCAGCTCACCCGGACTAGCGGGAGGGCCAGAAATGTCCCCGGGGGAGCAGTTCTTC.

The V gene is TRBV6-6, the J gene TRBJ1-5, with 7 bases that match TRBD1. The germline V gene has CDR1 MNHNY and CDR2 SVGAGI (reference sequence). The V gene end was trimmed by 8 bases and the J gene end by 3 bases; junction bases not matched to a gene: 13. The CDR3 consists of 16 residues. CDR3 bases: TGTGCCAGCCTTCTTAAGACAGGGAAGGCCAATCAGCCCCAGCATTTT. Translating it yields CASLLKTGKANQPQHF.

The V call is TRBV5-1, the J call TRBJ2-2, with 8 positions matching TRBD1. The CDR3 consists of 15 residues. Germline-derived CDR1 and CDR2 are SGHRS and YFSETQ. J lost 4 bases, V lost 6 bases, and 8 bases had no gene match. Here the CDR3 DNA reads TGCGCCAGCACCCAAGACAGGGGAATCACCGGGGAGCTGTTTTTT. It yields the protein CASTQDRGITGELFF.

The chain uses TRBV19 and TRBJ2-2; 9 bases are a match to TRBD1. V was pared by 1 base and J by 5 bases, with 5 bases of the junction left unmatched. CDR1 and CDR2 (germline): LNHDA, SQIVND (reference sequence). CDR3 length: 16 residues. As DNA, the CDR3 is TGTGCCAGTAGTATAGGGGACAGGGAGGAAACCGGGGAGCTGTTTTTT. It encodes CASSIGDREETGELFF.